These 13 T cell receptor beta chains came from one sample sequenced in a study of T cells after somatic rescue of genetic block. Assay: immunoSEQ multiplex PCR; the TCRdb copy retains only in-frame clones and omits some. The sample includes 10,000 to 15,000 clones, over 60% of them seen just once. The specimen was peripheral blood mononuclear cells (PBMCs). The receptors shown here come from a boy aged 5-17 years.

This clone turned up a few times. The rearrangement joins TRBV4-2 to TRBJ2-7; 11 bases agree with TRBD1. The germline gives CDR1 LGHNA, CDR2 YNFKEQ. The CDR3 is made up of 15 amino acids. Trimming removed 3 bases from V and 5 bases from J; junction bases left unmatched: 6. This chain's CDR3 is CASSHYGTGGNEQYF. The DNA for the CDR3 is TGTGCCAGCAGCCACTATGGGACAGGGGGTAACGAGCAGTACTTC.

The chain uses TRBV10-1 and TRBJ1-2, with a possible D match to TRBD1 (5 bases). The CDR3 has 14 residues. CDR1 is WNHNN and CDR2 is SYGVQD in the germline V gene (reference sequence). The V gene lost 3 bases and the J gene lost 4 bases, with 12 bases spanning the gap. CDR3 residues: CASSEIGGGYGYTF. The DNA of the CDR3 is TGCGCCAGCAGTGAAATAGGTGGGGGCTATGGCTACACCTTC.

V gene TRBV5-6 combines with J gene TRBJ2-3; TRBD1 agrees at 9 bases. CDR3 length equals 16 residues. Looked up from germline, CDR1 is SGHDT and CDR2 is YYEEEE. Germline trimming cut 2 bases from V and 5 bases from J; bases unmatched to any gene: 9. The CDR3 protein is CASSFLWTGDKDTQYF. In DNA, the CDR3 is TGTGCCAGCAGCTTCCTCTGGACAGGGGATAAAGATACGCAGTATTTT.

The chain links TRBV7-9 to TRBJ1-6; weak D call: TRBD1 (5 bases). The V gene's germline CDR1 is SEHNR and CDR2 FQNEAQ (reference sequence). With 4 bases removed from V and 10 bases from J, the gap between germline ends came to 11 bases. This CDR3 has 13 residues. CDR3 amino acids: CASSWGTLSPLHF. CDR3 nucleotides: TGTGCCAGCAGCTGGGGGACTTTGTCACCCCTCCACTTT.

J is TRBJ1-5 and V is TRBV19; 8 bases are a match to TRBD1. The CDR3 runs to 17 residues. V lost 6 bases and J lost 4; bases outside the gene matches: 14. The V gene's germline CDR1 is LNHDA and CDR2 SQIVND (reference sequence). The CDR3 region has the DNA TGTGCCAGTAGGGGGGGAGACAGGGGTCGCCTAAATCAGCCCCAGCATTTT. The encoded protein is CASRGGDRGRLNQPQHF.

The chain employs TRBV6-5 and TRBJ2-7; possibly TRBD1 for D (5 bases). CDR3 length equals 13 residues. Germline V CDR1 and CDR2: MNHEY, SVGAGI. Trimming pared 6 bases from V and 2 bases from J, leaving 11 bases between. The CDR3 protein is CASRQVHTYEQYF. In DNA form, the CDR3 reads TGTGCCAGCAGACAGGTCCACACCTACGAGCAGTACTTC.

The CDR3 nucleotides read TGTGCCATCTGGACAGGGCTAAGCTATGGCTACACCTTC. Translated, it gives CAIWTGLSYGYTF. The chain combines TRBV6-1 with TRBJ1-2, with 8 bases aligning to TRBD1. The germline V gene encodes CDR1 MNHNS and CDR2 SASEGT. V lost 10 bases to trimming and J lost 4 bases; unmatched junction nucleotides: 8. The CDR3 has 13 amino acids.

This chain links TRBV30 with TRBJ2-2; D is unresolved. Trimming pared 1 base from V and 0 bases from J, leaving 3 bases between. The CDR3 covers 13 residues. Germline CDR1 reads GTSNPN; CDR2 reads SVGIG (reference sequence). In DNA, the CDR3 is TGTGCCTGGAGTGGAGCGAACACCGGGGAGCTGTTTTTT. Translating it yields CAWSGANTGELFF. The full variable domain, completed using reference TRBV30 and TRBJ2-2, is SQTIHQWPATLVQPVGSPLSLECTVEGTSNPNLYWYRQAAGRGLQLLFYSVGIGQISSEVPQNLSASRPQDRQFILSSKKLLLSDSGFYLCAWSGANTGELFFGEGSRLTVL.

This chain connects TRBV27 to TRBJ1-3; maybe TRBD1 (6 bases). The CDR3 consists of 15 residues. Germline CDR1 is MNHEY and CDR2 is SMNVEV (reference sequence). Trimming pared 6 bases from V and 0 bases from J, leaving 12 bases between. The CDR3 sequence is CASSRGGSSGNTIYF. CDR3 coding DNA: TGTGCCAGCAGCCGAGGGGGTAGCTCTGGAAACACCATATATTTT.

The V gene is TRBV27, the J gene TRBJ1-1; D is possibly TRBD1 (5 bases). Germline CDR1 is MNHEY and CDR2 is SMNVEV (reference sequence). V was cut by 3 bases and J by 7 bases, with 18 bases left in between. The CDR3 runs 15 residues. The CDR3 protein is CASSLYGGRDSEAFF. The CDR3 region has the DNA TGTGCCAGCAGTTTGTACGGGGGGAGAGACAGTGAAGCTTTCTTT.

This chain uses TRBV5-1 with TRBJ2-6; 10 bases agree with TRBD1. V lost 0 bases and J lost 3; bases outside the gene matches: 9. There are 19 residues in the CDR3. The V gene's germline CDR1 is SGHRS and CDR2 YFSETQ. CDR3 sequence reads: CASSLALTGGANGANVLTF. The CDR3 DNA follows: TGCGCCAGCAGCTTGGCCTTGACAGGGGGCGCGAATGGGGCCAACGTCCTGACTTTC. Full variable domain (remainder filled in from reference TRBV5-1 and TRBJ2-6): KAGVTQTPRYLIKTRGQQVTLSCSPISGHRSVSWYQQTPGQGLQFLFEYFSETQRNKGNFPGRFSGRQFSNSRSEMNVSTLELGDSALYLCASSLALTGGANGANVLTFGAGSRLTVL.

The chain combines TRBV6-1 with TRBJ1-2; possible D gene TRBD1, 5 bases. V gave up 5 bases and J gave up 4 bases, with 11 bases separating them. Germline CDR1 MNHNS, CDR2 SASEGT. The CDR3 loop spans 13 amino acids. The CDR3 is CASSSTGLYGYTF. The CDR3 DNA sequence: TGTGCCAGCAGTTCTACAGGCCTCTATGGCTACACCTTC.

The chain links TRBV30 to TRBJ2-3; D not resolved. The V gene lost 1 base and the J gene lost 3 bases, with 11 bases spanning the gap. Germline values: CDR1 GTSNPN, CDR2 SVGIG (reference sequence). This CDR3 has 14 amino acids. CDR3 DNA sequence: TGTGCCTGGAGTGAAGGTCTTCATACAGATACGCAGTATTTT. Translated, it gives CAWSEGLHTDTQYF.